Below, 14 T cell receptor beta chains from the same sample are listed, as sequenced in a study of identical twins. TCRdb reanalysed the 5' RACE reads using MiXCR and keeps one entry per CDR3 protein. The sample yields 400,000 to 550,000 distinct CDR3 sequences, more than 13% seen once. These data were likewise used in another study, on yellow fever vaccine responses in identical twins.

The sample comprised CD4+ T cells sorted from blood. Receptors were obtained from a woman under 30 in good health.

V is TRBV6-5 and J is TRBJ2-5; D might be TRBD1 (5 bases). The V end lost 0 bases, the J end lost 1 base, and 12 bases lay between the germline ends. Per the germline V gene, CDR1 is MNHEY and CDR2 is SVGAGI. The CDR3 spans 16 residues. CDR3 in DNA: TGTGCCAGCAGTTACTCGGCACAGGAGCTCCAAGAGACCCAGTACTTC. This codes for CASSYSAQELQETQYF.

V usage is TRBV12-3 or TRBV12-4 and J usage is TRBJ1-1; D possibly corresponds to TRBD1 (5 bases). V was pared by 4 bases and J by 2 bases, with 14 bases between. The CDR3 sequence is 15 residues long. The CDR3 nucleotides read TGTGCCAGCAGTTCACCAGGGATGTTTAACACTGAAGCTTTCTTT. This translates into CASSSPGMFNTEAFF.

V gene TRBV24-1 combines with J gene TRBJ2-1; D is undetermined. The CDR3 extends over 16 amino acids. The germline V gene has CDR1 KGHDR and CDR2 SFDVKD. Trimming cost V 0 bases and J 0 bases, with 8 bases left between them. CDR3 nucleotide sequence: TGTGCCACCAGTGATTTGCGGGCCAGCTCCTACAATGAGCAGTTCTTC. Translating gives CATSDLRASSYNEQFF.

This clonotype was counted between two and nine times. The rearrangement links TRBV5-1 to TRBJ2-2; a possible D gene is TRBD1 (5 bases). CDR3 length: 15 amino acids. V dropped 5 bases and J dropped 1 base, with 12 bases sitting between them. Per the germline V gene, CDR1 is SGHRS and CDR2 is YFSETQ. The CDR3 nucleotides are TGCGCCAGCAGGCAGCCCGACAGGAACACCGGGGAGCTGTTTTTT. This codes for CASRQPDRNTGELFF.

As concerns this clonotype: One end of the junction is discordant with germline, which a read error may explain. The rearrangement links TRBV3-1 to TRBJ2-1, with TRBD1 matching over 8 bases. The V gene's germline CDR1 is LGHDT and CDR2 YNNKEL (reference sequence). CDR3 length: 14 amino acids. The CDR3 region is CASCQKTGDSEQFF. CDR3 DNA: TGTGCCAGCTGCCAGAAGACAGGGGATAGTGAGCAGTTCTTC.

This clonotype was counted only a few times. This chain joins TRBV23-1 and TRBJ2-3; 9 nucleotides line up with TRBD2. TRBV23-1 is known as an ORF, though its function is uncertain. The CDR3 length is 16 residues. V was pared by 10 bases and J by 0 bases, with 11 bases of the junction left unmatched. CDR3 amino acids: CAIGSGRPASTDTQYF. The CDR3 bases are TGCGCCATCGGGAGCGGGAGGCCCGCTAGCACAGATACGCAGTATTTT.

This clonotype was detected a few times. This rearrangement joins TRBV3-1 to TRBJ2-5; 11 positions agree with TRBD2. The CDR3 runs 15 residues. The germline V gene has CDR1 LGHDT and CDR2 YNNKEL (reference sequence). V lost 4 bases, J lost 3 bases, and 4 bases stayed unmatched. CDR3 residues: CASSLKLAGEETQYF. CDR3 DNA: TGTGCCAGCAGCCTGAAACTAGCGGGGGAAGAGACCCAGTACTTC.

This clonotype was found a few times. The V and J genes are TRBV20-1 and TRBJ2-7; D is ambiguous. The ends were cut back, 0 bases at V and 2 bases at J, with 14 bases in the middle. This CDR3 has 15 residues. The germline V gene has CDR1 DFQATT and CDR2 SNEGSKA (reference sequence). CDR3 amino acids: CSARDQHRLAYEQYF. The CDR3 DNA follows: TGCAGTGCTAGAGATCAACACAGATTGGCCTACGAGCAGTACTTC.

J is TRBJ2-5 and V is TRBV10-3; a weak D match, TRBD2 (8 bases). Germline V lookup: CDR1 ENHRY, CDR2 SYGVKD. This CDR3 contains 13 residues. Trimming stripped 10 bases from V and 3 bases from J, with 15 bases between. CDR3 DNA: TGTGCCACGGGGGGGACAGCTAAAGAGACCCAGTACTTC. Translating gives CATGGTAKETQYF.

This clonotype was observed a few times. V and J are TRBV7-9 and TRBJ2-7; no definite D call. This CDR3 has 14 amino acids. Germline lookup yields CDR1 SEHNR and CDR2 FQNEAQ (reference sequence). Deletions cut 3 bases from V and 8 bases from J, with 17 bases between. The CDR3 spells CASSFLNSPIKQYF. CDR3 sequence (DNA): TGTGCCAGCAGCTTTTTGAACAGTCCCATAAAGCAGTACTTC.

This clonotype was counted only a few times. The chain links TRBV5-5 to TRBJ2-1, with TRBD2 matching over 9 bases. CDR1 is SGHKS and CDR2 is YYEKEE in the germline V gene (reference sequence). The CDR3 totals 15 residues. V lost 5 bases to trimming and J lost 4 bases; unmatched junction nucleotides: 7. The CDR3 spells CASRTRLAEYNEQFF. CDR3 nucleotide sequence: TGTGCCAGCAGGACTCGACTAGCGGAATACAATGAGCAGTTCTTC.

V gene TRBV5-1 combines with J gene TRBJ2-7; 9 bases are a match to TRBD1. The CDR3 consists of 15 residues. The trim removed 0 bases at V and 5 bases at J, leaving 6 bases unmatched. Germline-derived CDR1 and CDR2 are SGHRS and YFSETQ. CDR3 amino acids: CASSLDGTGFDEQYF. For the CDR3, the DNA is TGCGCCAGCAGCTTGGATGGGACAGGGTTCGACGAGCAGTACTTC. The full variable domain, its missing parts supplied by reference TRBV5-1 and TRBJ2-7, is KAGVTQTPRYLIKTRGQQVTLSCSPISGHRSVSWYQQTPGQGLQFLFEYFSETQRNKGNFPGRFSGRQFSNSRSEMNVSTLELGDSALYLCASSLDGTGFDEQYFGPGTRLTVT.

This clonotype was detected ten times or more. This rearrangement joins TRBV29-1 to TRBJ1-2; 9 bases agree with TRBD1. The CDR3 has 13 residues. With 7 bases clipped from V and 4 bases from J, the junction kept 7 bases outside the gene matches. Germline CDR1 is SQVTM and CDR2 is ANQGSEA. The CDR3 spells CSGDRGGGYGYTF. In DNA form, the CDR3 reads TGCAGCGGCGACAGGGGGGGAGGCTATGGCTACACCTTC.

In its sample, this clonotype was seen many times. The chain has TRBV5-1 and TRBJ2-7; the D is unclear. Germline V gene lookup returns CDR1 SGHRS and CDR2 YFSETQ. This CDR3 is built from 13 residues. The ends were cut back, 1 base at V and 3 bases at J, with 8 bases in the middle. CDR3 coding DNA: TGCGCCAGCAGCTTGATCCCGGACTACGAGCAGTACTTC. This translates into CASSLIPDYEQYF.